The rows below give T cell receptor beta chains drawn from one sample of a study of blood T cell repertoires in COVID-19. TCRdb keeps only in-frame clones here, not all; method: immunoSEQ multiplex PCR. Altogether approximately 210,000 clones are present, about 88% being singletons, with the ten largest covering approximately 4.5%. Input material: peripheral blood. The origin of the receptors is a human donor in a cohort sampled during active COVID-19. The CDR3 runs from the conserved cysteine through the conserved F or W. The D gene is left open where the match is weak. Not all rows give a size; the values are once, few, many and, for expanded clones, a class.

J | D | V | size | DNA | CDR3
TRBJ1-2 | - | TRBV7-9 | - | TGTGCCAGCAGTCCCCCGACAGGTCAATATGGCTACACCTTC | CASSPPTGQYGYTF
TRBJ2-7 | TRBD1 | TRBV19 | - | TGTGCCAGTAGTAAAGGGACAGTAGCAGTCTACGAGCAGTACTTC | CASSKGTVAVYEQYF
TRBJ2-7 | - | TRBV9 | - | TGTGCCAGCAGCGTAGGCACCCAATCAGGGGAGCAGTACTTC | CASSVGTQSGEQYF
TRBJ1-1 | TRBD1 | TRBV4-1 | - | TGCGCCAGCAGCCCCCTAGGACAGGGGCTCGTTAAGGGGGCTTTCTTT | CASSPLGQGLVKGAFF
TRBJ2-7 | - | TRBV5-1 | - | TGCGCCAGCAGCTTGGGAGGTGGTAGCTCCTACGAGCAGTACTTC | CASSLGGGSSYEQYF
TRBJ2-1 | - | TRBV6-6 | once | TGTGCCAGCAGTTACTCGGAGGGTCATGAGCAGTTCTTC | CASSYSEGHEQFF
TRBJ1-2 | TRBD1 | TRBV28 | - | TGTGCCAGCAGTTCAGGGGGCTATGGCTACACCTTC | CASSSGGYGYTF
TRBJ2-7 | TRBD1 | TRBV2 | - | TGTGCCAGCAGCCTGGACAGGGCCCTTACCTACGAGCAGTACTTC | CASSLDRALTYEQYF
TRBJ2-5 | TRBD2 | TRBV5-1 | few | TGCGCCAGCAGCTTGGGACTAGCGGGGGGCCAAGAGACCCAGTACTTC | CASSLGLAGGQETQYF
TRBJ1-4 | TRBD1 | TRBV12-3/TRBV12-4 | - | TGTGCCAGCAGTAGGGACAGGAATGAAAAACTGTTTTTT | CASSRDRNEKLFF
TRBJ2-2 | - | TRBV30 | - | TGTGCCTGGACCCCCCCCCGGGTTGGGGAGCTGTTTTTT | CAWTPPRVGELFF
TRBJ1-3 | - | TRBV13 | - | TGTGCCAGCAGACCCACTTGGACTGAATCGTCTGGAAACACCATATATTTT | CASRPTWTESSGNTIYF
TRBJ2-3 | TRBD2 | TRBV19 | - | TGTGCCAGTAGTAGCTCCGGGACTAGCGGGTTCACAGATACGCAGTATTTT | CASSSSGTSGFTDTQYF
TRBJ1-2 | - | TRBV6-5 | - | TGTGCCAGCGGAGCAGGGCCCTATGGCTACACCTTC | CASGAGPYGYTF
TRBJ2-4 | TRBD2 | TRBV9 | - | TGTGCCAGCAGTCCCACGGGAGGGAACATTCAGTACTTC | CASSPTGGNIQYF
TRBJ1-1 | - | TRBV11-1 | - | TGTGCCAGCAGCTTGATGGAGGGGAACACTGAAGCTTTCTTT | CASSLMEGNTEAFF
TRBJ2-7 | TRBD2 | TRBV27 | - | TGTGCCAGCAGTGCCGGGACTAGCGCCTCCTACGAGCAGTACTTC | CASSAGTSASYEQYF
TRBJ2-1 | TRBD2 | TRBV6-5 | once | TGTGCCAGCAGTTACAGACTAGCGGGGGTGAATGAGCAGTTCTTC | CASSYRLAGVNEQFF
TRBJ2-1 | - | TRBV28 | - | TGTGCCAGCGGATCTCCCGCGGTATACAATGAGCAGTTCTTC | CASGSPAVYNEQFF
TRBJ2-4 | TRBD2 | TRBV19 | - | TGTGCCAGTAGCCGTAGCGGGAGGGGAGACATTCAGTACTTC | CASSRSGRGDIQYF
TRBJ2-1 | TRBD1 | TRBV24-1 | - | TGTGCCACCAGTGATCCCAGACAGGGGCCTTACAATGAGCAGTTCTTC | CATSDPRQGPYNEQFF
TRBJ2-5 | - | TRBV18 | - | TGTGCCAGCTCACCACAGATAGAGTACCAAGAGACCCAGTACTTC | CASSPQIEYQETQYF
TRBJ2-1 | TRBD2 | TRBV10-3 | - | TGTGCCATCAACAAAGCGGGAGGGAACAATGAGCAGTTCTTC | CAINKAGGNNEQFF
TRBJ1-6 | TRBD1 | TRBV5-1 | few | TGCGCCAGCAGCCCTAGGGGGCAAGATAATTCACCCCTCCACTTT | CASSPRGQDNSPLHF
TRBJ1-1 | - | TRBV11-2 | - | TGTGCCAGCAGCTCGGGACAAGACACTGAAGCTTTCTTT | CASSSGQDTEAFF
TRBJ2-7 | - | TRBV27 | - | TGTGCCAGCAGTTTAGGAGCAAACTCCTACGAGCAGTACTTC | CASSLGANSYEQYF
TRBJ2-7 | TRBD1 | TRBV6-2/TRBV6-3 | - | TGTGCCAGCAGCAAACGTGACAGGGAGTTCTACGAGCAGTACTTC | CASSKRDREFYEQYF
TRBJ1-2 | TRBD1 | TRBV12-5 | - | TGTGCTAGTGGTTCAGCCCGGACAGGGGAAGATGGCTACACCTTC | CASGSARTGEDGYTF
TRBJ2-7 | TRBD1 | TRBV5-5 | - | TGTGCCAGCAGCTTCCAAACAGGGGCCTACGAGCAGTACTTC | CASSFQTGAYEQYF
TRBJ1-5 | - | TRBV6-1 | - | TGTGCCAGCAGTGACACCGGTAGCAATCAGCCCCAGCATTTT | CASSDTGSNQPQHF
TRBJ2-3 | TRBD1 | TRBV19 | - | TGTGCCAGTACTTCATTGGGACAGGGCTCAGATACGCAGTATTTT | CASTSLGQGSDTQYF
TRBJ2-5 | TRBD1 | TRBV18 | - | TGTGCCAGCTCACCGGGACAGGGGAGGCCAGAGACCCAGTACTTC | CASSPGQGRPETQYF
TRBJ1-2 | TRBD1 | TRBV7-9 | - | TGTGCCAGCAGCTTAGCTACAGGGGGTGTTGGCTACACCTTC | CASSLATGGVGYTF
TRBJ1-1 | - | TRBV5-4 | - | TGTGCCAGCAGCTTGGCCAGGAACACTGAAGCTTTCTTT | CASSLARNTEAFF
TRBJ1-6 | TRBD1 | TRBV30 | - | TGTGCCTACAGGGGGCAGAATAATTCACCCCTCCACTTT | CAYRGQNNSPLHF
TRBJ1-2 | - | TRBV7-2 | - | TGTGCCAGCAGCTTAGAGTACAGCCACTATGGCTACACCTTC | CASSLEYSHYGYTF
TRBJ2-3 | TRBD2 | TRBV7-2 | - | TGTGCCAGCAGCTTTTGGACTAGCAGAAGCACAGATACGCAGTATTTT | CASSFWTSRSTDTQYF
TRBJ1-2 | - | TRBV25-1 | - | TGTGCCAGCAGTGAGGGTCAAACTAGAAACTATGGCTACACCTTC | CASSEGQTRNYGYTF
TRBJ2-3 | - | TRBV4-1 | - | TGCGCCAGCACCGCCGTGGCAGGGTCGACAGATACGCAGTATTTT | CASTAVAGSTDTQYF
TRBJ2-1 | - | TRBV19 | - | TGTGCCAGTAGTATGTACGCCCCGAGCGGCGGACTTCTGGGTGAGCAGTTCTTC | CASSMYAPSGGLLGEQFF
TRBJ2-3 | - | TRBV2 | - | TGTGCCAGCAGTGCGAGAGAGACAGATACGCAGTATTTT | CASSARETDTQYF
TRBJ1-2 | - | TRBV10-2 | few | TGCGCCAGCAGTGAACCGGGGAATAACTATGGCTACACCTTC | CASSEPGNNYGYTF
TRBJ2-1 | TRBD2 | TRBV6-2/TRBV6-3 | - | TGTGCCAGCAGTTACTCGGCGGGGGACTACAATGAGCAGTTCTTC | CASSYSAGDYNEQFF
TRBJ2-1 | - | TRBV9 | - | TGTGCCAGCAGCGTAGAACTAAGTCGCAATGAGCAGTTCTTC | CASSVELSRNEQFF
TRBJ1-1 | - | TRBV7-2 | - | TGTGCCAGCAGCTTACGTATGAACACTGAAGCTTTCTTT | CASSLRMNTEAFF
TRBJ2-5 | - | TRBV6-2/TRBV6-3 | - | TGTGCCAGCAGTAAAACAGGTCGGGAGACCCAGTACTTC | CASSKTGRETQYF
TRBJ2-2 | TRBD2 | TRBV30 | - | TGTGCCTGGGGACTAGCCCCGACTCCCGGGGAGCTGTTTTTT | CAWGLAPTPGELFF
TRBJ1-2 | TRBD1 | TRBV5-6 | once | TGTGCCAGCAGCTTTGACAGGGGGAGACCATATGGCTACACCTTC | CASSFDRGRPYGYTF
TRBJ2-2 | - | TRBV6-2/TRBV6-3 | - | TGTGCCAGCAGTTACAGGCAGGGGGGAACCGGGGAGCTGTTTTTT | CASSYRQGGTGELFF
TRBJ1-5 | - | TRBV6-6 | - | TGTGCCAGCAGTTTCTGGGGCCTTAATCAGCCCCAGCATTTT | CASSFWGLNQPQHF
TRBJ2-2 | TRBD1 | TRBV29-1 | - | TGCAGCGTTGCCGGCCGACAGGGTGTCACCGGGGAGCTGTTTTTT | CSVAGRQGVTGELFF
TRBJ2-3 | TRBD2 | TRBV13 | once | TGTGCCAGCAGCTTATCGACTAGCGGGGAAGACACAGATACGCAGTATTTT | CASSLSTSGEDTDTQYF